This T cell receptor beta chain was identified during a study of cytomegalovirus exposure and HLA in healthy donors. Study-level points and caveats: Accurate prediction of most subjects' HLA-A and HLA-B alleles from TCR beta sequences was reported.

This clone turned up a few times. Its antigen is not known. Germline values: CDR1 MNHNY, CDR2 SVGAGI (reference sequence). Trimming shortened V by 6 bases and J by 10 bases, and 15 bases separated the two germline ends. The CDR3 is made up of 12 amino acids. The PCR ran on 60 Vbeta and 13 Jbeta primers. The assay was immunoSEQ multiplex PCR, and TCRdb's table has in-frame clones only and misses some. The data hold 180,000 or so clones, with approximately 78% observed a single time. The material sequenced was PBMCs. The clonotype comes from a human donor in good health. The rearrangement links TRBV6-6 to TRBJ1-1; weak D call: TRBD1 (5 bases). In DNA, the CDR3 is TGTGCCAGCAGACCCGACCCCGGGGGAGCTTTCTTT. This sequence encodes CASRPDPGGAFF.